Following are 5 T cell receptor beta chains from one sample sequenced in a study of T cells after yellow fever vaccination. TCRdb reprocessed the 5' RACE reads via MiXCR and lists one record per CDR3 protein. Found here are under 600,000 distinct CDR3 sequences, about a fifth of them singletons; the top ten hold around 17%. The source material was PBMCs, sampled roughly 23 days after the first yellow fever vaccination. These receptors originate from a man aged 18 to 35 who received the YFV17D yellow fever vaccine.

The chain carries TRBV7-9 and TRBJ1-2; D is ambiguous. CDR1 is SEHNR and CDR2 is FQNEAQ in the germline V gene (reference sequence). There are 8 residues in the CDR3. V was cut by 5 bases and J by 13 bases, with 5 bases left in between. The CDR3 sequence is CASSPSTF. Written as DNA, the CDR3 is TGTGCCAGCAGCCCCTCCACCTTC.

The chain joins TRBV7-9 to TRBJ1-2; weak D call: TRBD1 (6 bases). Germline V gene lookup returns CDR1 SEHNR and CDR2 FQNEAQ (reference sequence). CDR3 length: 17 amino acids. Trimming shortened V by 2 bases and J by 1 base, and 17 bases separated the two germline ends. CDR3 sequence reads: CASSLPGATGNNYGYTF. In nucleotides, the CDR3 is TGTGCCAGCAGCTTACCTGGTGCAACAGGGAATAACTATGGCTACACCTTC.

This rearrangement joins TRBV19 to TRBJ2-2; maybe TRBD2 (7 bases). Trimming shortened V by 9 bases and J by 1 base, and 18 bases separated the two germline ends. The CDR3 covers 16 residues. Germline V lookup: CDR1 LNHDA, CDR2 SQIVND (reference sequence). In DNA form, the CDR3 reads TGTGCCAGCGGGGGGCGCCGCTCCCTGAACACCGGGGAGCTGTTTTTT. Protein product: CASGGRRSLNTGELFF.

This rearrangement joins TRBV12-3 or TRBV12-4 to TRBJ2-5; perhaps TRBD2 as D (7 bases). Trimming removed 8 bases at V and 2 bases at J, with 15 bases between. The CDR3 is 14 residues long. Here the CDR3 DNA reads TGTGCCAGCCGAAAGGGAGGGGGGCAAGAGACCCAGTACTTC. This encodes CASRKGGGQETQYF.

This sequence joins TRBV5-6 and TRBJ2-3, with D possibly matching TRBD1 (6 bases). The CDR3 consists of 17 residues. The germline V gene has CDR1 SGHDT and CDR2 YYEEEE. V was shortened by 4 bases and J by 2 bases, with 20 bases between the two germline ends. CDR3 bases: TGTGCCAGCAGCCCCCCCGGACAGAAACCATCCACAGATACGCAGTATTTT. Protein sequence: CASSPPGQKPSTDTQYF.